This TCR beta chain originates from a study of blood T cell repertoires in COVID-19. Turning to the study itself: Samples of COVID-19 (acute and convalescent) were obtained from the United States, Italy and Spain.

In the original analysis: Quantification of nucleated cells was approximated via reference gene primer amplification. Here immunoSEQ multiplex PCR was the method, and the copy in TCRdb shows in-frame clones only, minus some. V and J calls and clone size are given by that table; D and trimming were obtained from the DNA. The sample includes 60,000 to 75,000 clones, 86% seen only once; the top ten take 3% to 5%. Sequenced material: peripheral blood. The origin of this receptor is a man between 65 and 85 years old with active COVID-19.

CDR3: CASSPQGAGNTEAFF. CDR3 bases: TGTGCCAGTAGTCCCCAGGGGGCCGGGAACACTGAAGCTTTCTTT. This chain joins TRBV19 and TRBJ1-1; 8 bases are a match to TRBD1. The CDR3 extends over 15 amino acids. The germline gives CDR1 LNHDA, CDR2 SQIVND (reference sequence). V lost 5 bases and J lost 1; bases outside the gene matches: 6. Drawing the rest from reference TRBV19 and TRBJ1-1, the complete variable domain is DGGITQSPKYLFRKEGQNVTLSCEQNLNHDAMYWYRQDPGQGLRLIYYSQIVNDFQKGDIAEGYSVSREKKESFPLTVTSAQKNPTAFYLCASSPQGAGNTEAFFGQGTRLTVV.